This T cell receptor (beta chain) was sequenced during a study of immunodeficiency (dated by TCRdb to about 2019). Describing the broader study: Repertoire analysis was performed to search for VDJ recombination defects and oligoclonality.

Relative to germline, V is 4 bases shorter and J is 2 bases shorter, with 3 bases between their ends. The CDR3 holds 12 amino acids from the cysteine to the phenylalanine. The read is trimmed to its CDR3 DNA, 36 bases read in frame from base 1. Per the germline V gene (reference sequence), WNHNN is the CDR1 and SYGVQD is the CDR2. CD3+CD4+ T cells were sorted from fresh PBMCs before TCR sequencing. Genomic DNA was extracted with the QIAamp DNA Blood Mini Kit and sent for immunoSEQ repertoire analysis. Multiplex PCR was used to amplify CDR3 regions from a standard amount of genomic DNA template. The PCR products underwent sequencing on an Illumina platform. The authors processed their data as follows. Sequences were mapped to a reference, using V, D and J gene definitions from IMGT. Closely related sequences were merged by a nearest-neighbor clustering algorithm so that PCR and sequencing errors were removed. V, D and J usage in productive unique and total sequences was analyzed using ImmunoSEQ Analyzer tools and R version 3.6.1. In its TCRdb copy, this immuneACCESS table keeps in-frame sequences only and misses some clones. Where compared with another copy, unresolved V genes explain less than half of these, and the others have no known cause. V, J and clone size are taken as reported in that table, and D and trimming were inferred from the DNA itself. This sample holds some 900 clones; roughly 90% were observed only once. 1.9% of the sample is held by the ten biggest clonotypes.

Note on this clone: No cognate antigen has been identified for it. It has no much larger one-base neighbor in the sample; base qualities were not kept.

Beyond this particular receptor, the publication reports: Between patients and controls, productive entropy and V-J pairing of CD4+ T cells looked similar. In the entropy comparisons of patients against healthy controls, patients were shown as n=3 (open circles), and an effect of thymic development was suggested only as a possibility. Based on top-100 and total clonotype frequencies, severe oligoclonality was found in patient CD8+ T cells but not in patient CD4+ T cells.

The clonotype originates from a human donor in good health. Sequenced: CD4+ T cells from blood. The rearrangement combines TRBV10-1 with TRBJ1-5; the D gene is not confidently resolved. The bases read TGCGCCAGCAGTGCTGGCAATCAGCCCCAGCATTTT. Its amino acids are CASSAGNQPQHF.